This T cell receptor beta chain was obtained from a study of blood T cell repertoires in COVID-19. There are 15 residues in the CDR3. V shed 2 bases and J 5 bases; nucleotides not matched to a gene: 6. Per the germline V gene, CDR1 is MNHEY and CDR2 is SVGAGI. As originally analysed: The authors estimated nucleated cell counts from reference gene primer amplification. Sequenced by immunoSEQ multiplex PCR; TCRdb stores in-frame clones only, minus some. D and trimming come from the DNA, and the V and J calls and clone size come from that table. Of about 170,000 clones listed, around 82% are singletons. Specimen: peripheral blood. The TCR was taken from a woman aged 65 to 85 who had recovered from COVID-19. The V and J genes are TRBV6-5 and TRBJ2-1; 7 bases agree with TRBD2. The DNA of the CDR3 is TGTGCCAGCAGTTACACTAGCGAGCAAGACAATGAGCAGTTCTTC. This encodes CASSYTSEQDNEQFF.